Following are 21 T cell receptor beta chains from one sample sequenced in a study of T cells in Graves' hyperthyroidism and ophthalmopathy. The CDR3 regions of TCR beta were amplified from RNA transcripts. HTBI primers were employed in a first-round RT-PCR of the TCR CDR3. Each CDR3 protein gets one entry after TCRdb re-called the multiplex PCR reads with MiXCR. The table includes approximately 600,000 distinct CDR3 sequences, roughly 15% detected once. Sequenced input: blood. These receptors all come from a woman aged 25 to 39 with Graves' hyperthyroidism.

At least ten counts were recorded for this clonotype. V gene TRBV28 combines with J gene TRBJ1-4, with a possible D match to TRBD1 (5 bases). This CDR3 spans 15 amino acids. Germline CDR1 MDHEN, CDR2 SYDVKM. Trimming removed 5 bases at V and 7 bases at J, with 17 bases between. The CDR3 DNA reads as TGTGCCAGCAGTCCGTTGACAGACGACTTTGAAAAACTGTTTTTT. This gives the protein CASSPLTDDFEKLFF.

This clonotype appeared many times. The chain links TRBV7-2 to TRBJ1-4, with 8 bases lining up with TRBD1. The CDR3 runs to 15 residues. V lost 5 bases to trimming and J lost 7 bases; unmatched junction nucleotides: 9. The germline V gene has CDR1 SGHTA and CDR2 FQGNSA. The DNA for the CDR3 is TGTGCCAGCAGCCAGAGGACAGGGTGGAGTGAAAAACTGTTTTTT. Its translation is CASSQRTGWSEKLFF.

The V gene is TRBV18, the J gene TRBJ2-7; D is possibly TRBD1 (5 bases). The CDR3 loop spans 15 amino acids. The V gene's germline CDR1 is KGHSH and CDR2 LQKENI. V was shortened by 2 bases and J by 0 bases, with 11 bases between the two germline ends. For the CDR3, the DNA is TGTGCCAGCTCACCAGGAGACAGAGGCTCCTACGAGCAGTACTTC. It encodes CASSPGDRGSYEQYF.

In the case of this clonotype: This clone may be a read error of a much larger clone one base away. This rearrangement joins TRBV6-1 to TRBJ2-1; 7 bases are shared with TRBD1. The CDR3 is 14 amino acids. Trimming removed 3 bases from V and 4 bases from J; junction bases left unmatched: 3. Looked up from germline, CDR1 is MNHNS and CDR2 is SASEGT. The CDR3 DNA reads TGTGCCAGCAGTGAGACGGGACAGTACAATGAGCAGTTCTTC. Its protein product is CASSETGQYNEQFF.

In this sample, this clonotype turned up a few times. The rearrangement joins TRBV27 to TRBJ2-1, with D possibly matching TRBD2 (5 bases). V was shortened by 5 bases and J by 0 bases, with 20 bases between the two germline ends. This CDR3 is built from 18 residues. CDR1 is MNHEY, CDR2 SMNVEV, per germline (reference sequence). The CDR3: CASSTPPPGKSSYNEQFF. The CDR3 bases are TGTGCCAGCAGTACACCCCCCCCGGGGAAGAGCTCCTACAATGAGCAGTTCTTC.

This clonotype was seen only a few times. This sequence joins TRBV9 and TRBJ1-1, with 8 bases fitting TRBD1. The germline CDR1 and CDR2 sequences are SGDLS and YYNGEE. The CDR3 length is 15 residues. V lost 0 bases and J lost 6; bases outside the gene matches: 7. The CDR3 is CASSVDRGWGAEAFF. CDR3 in DNA: TGTGCCAGCAGCGTAGACAGGGGGTGGGGCGCTGAAGCTTTCTTT.

Many counts were recorded for this clonotype. The chain has TRBV28 and TRBJ2-1; 7 bases are shared with TRBD2. Per the germline V gene, CDR1 is MDHEN and CDR2 is SYDVKM. V was clipped by 7 bases and J by 10 bases; unmatched bases: 22. This CDR3 is 17 amino acids long. Here the CDR3 reads CASTSPREASPFGEQFF. In DNA, the CDR3 is TGTGCCAGCACCTCACCTCGGGAGGCGAGCCCCTTCGGGGAGCAGTTCTTC.

This clonotype came up many times. The V call is TRBV6-1, the J call TRBJ2-1, with TRBD2 as a possible D gene (5 bases). Germline V lookup: CDR1 MNHNS, CDR2 SASEGT. Trimming stripped 6 bases from V and 9 bases from J, with 15 bases between. The CDR3 length is 13 residues. The CDR3 DNA follows: TGTGCCAGCAGAACGGCCCTGCGGGCTGAGCAGTTCTTC. Encoded protein: CASRTALRAEQFF.

This clonotype was observed a few times. The chain employs TRBV9 and TRBJ1-2; D is undetermined. V lost 0 bases to trimming and J lost 4 bases, with 10 bases between them. Germline CDR1 reads SGDLS; CDR2 reads YYNGEE. There are 14 residues in the CDR3. CDR3 DNA sequence: TGTGCCAGCAGCGTAGTTCCAGGTACCTATGGCTACACCTTC. Its translation is CASSVVPGTYGYTF.

The chain carries TRBV2 and TRBJ2-1; 8 bases line up with TRBD1. Per the germline V gene, CDR1 is SNHLY and CDR2 is FYNNEI. J lost 8 bases, V lost 6 bases, and 9 bases had no gene match. The CDR3 has 14 residues. CDR3 sequence: CASSWTGIADEQFF. The CDR3 coding sequence is TGTGCCAGCAGCTGGACAGGGATAGCCGATGAGCAGTTCTTC. Full variable domain (rest looked up from reference TRBV2 and TRBJ2-1): EPEVTQTPSHQVTQMGQEVILRCVPISNHLYFYWYRQILGQKVEFLVSFYNNEISEKSEIFDDQFSVERPDGSNFTLKIRSTKLEDSAMYFCASSWTGIADEQFFGPGTRLTVL.

This chain joins TRBV6-1 and TRBJ1-1; D is unresolved. V was cut by 7 bases and J by 3 bases, with 12 bases left in between. From germline, CDR1 is MNHNS and CDR2 SASEGT. The CDR3 runs 13 residues. The CDR3 here is CASTSDEDTEAFF. The DNA for the CDR3 is TGTGCCAGCACGTCTGACGAGGACACTGAAGCTTTCTTT.

The V gene is TRBV3-1, the J gene TRBJ1-5; no reliable D call. Per germline, CDR1 LGHDT and CDR2 YNNKEL (reference sequence). V dropped 0 bases and J dropped 9 bases, with 9 bases sitting between them. This CDR3 comprises 13 residues. CDR3: CASSQDRAGPQHF. CDR3 nucleotide sequence: TGTGCCAGCAGCCAAGATCGGGCAGGGCCCCAGCATTTT.

This clonotype showed up many times. The rearrangement links TRBV3-1 to TRBJ1-1; D may be TRBD1 (6 bases). The germline V gene has CDR1 LGHDT and CDR2 YNNKEL (reference sequence). This CDR3 contains 12 residues. Trimming left V 1 base short and J 10 bases short, with 10 bases between. CDR3 in amino acids: CASSQASTGAFF. CDR3 bases: TGTGCCAGCAGCCAAGCCTCGACAGGAGCTTTCTTT.

The chain employs TRBV7-9 and TRBJ2-1; 11 positions match TRBD1. Per germline, CDR1 SEHNR and CDR2 FQNEAQ (reference sequence). This CDR3 region has 15 residues. The V gene end was trimmed by 1 base and the J gene end by 7 bases; junction bases not matched to a gene: 3. In DNA, the CDR3 is TGTGCCAGCAGCTTAGGGGACAGGGGGGCAAATGAGCAGTTCTTC. Translation gives CASSLGDRGANEQFF.

This clonotype was recorded many times. V and J are TRBV7-2 and TRBJ2-5; the D gene could be TRBD1 or TRBD2 (5 bases each). V lost 4 bases and J lost 4, with 19 bases in between. The CDR3 spans 16 residues. The germline V gene has CDR1 SGHTA and CDR2 FQGNSA. The CDR3 DNA sequence: TGTGCCAGCAGCTCCACGACAGCCCTAGGAGGAGAGACCCAGTACTTC. Translating it yields CASSSTTALGGETQYF.

This clonotype was detected many times. The chain has TRBV5-1 and TRBJ2-7; D is uncertain. V dropped 2 bases and J dropped 1 base, with 10 bases sitting between them. Germline CDR1 reads SGHRS; CDR2 reads YFSETQ. The CDR3 runs to 14 residues. CDR3 sequence (DNA): TGCGCCAGCAGCTTTATTGGGGATTCCTACGAGCAGTACTTC. Its protein product is CASSFIGDSYEQYF.

Here the CDR3 reads CASSLMGAGDNSPLHF. The CDR3 coding sequence is TGTGCCAGCAGCTTAATGGGGGCAGGGGATAATTCACCCCTCCACTTT. The chain combines TRBV7-9 with TRBJ1-6, with D tentatively TRBD1 (6 bases). V was shortened by 2 bases and J by 5 bases, with 13 bases between the two germline ends. CDR3 length: 16 amino acids. In germline, CDR1 is SEHNR, CDR2 FQNEAQ (reference sequence).

The genes are TRBV19 and TRBJ2-3; TRBD2 aligns across 7 bases. The CDR3 sequence is 14 residues long. The germline V gene encodes CDR1 LNHDA and CDR2 SQIVND (reference sequence). Germline trimming cut 5 bases from V and 3 bases from J; bases unmatched to any gene: 5. CDR3 loop: CASSGGLRTDTQYF. In DNA form, the CDR3 reads TGTGCCAGTAGTGGGGGACTACGTACAGATACGCAGTATTTT.

The chain is built from TRBV30 and TRBJ1-2; 7 bases are a match to TRBD1. J lost 7 bases, V lost 2 bases, and 1 base had no gene match. In germline, CDR1 is GTSNPN, CDR2 SVGIG (reference sequence). The CDR3 length is 11 residues. CDR3 DNA sequence: TGTGCCTGGAGTTACAGGGGTGGCTACACCTTC. Protein product: CAWSYRGGYTF.

This clonotype was picked up a small number of times. This chain connects TRBV18 to TRBJ1-4, with D possibly matching TRBD1 (5 bases). Germline CDR1 reads KGHSH; CDR2 reads LQKENI. The CDR3 sequence is 14 residues long. The V gene lost 3 bases and the J gene lost 7 bases, with 12 bases spanning the gap. CDR3 in DNA: TGTGCCAGCTCACCGATGGGTAGGGGTGAAAAACTGTTTTTT. Protein product: CASSPMGRGEKLFF.

This clonotype was recorded a few times. This rearrangement joins TRBV6-2 or TRBV6-3 to TRBJ2-1; no reliable D call. This CDR3 region has 12 residues. Germline V lookup: CDR1 MNHEY, CDR2 SVGEGT. V lost 8 bases, J lost 3 bases, and 8 bases lay in between. In DNA, the CDR3 is TGTGCCAGCGGAAGATACTACAATGAGCAGTTCTTC. Its translation is CASGRYYNEQFF.